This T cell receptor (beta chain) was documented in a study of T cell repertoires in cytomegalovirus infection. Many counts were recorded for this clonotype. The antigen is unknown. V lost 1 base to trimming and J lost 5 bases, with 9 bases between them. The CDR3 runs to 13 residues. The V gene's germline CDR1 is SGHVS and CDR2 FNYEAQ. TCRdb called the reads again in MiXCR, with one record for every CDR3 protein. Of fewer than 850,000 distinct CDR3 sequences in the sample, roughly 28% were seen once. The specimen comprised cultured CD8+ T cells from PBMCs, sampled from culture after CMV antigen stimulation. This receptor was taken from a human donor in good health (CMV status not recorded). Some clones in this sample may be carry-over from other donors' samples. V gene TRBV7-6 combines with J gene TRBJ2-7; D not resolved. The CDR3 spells CASSLVGLNEQYF. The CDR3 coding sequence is TGTGCCAGCAGCTTAGTAGGGCTCAACGAGCAGTACTTC.